This T cell receptor (beta chain) derives from a study of blood T cell repertoires in COVID-19. TCRdb's copy holds only in-frame clones and misses some; the assay was immunoSEQ multiplex PCR. The sample has 130,000 to 150,000 clones, around 85% seen once. This CDR3 has 12 residues. Germline lookup yields CDR1 SEHNR and CDR2 FQNEAQ (reference sequence). Trimming pared 6 bases from V and 3 bases from J, leaving 8 bases between. The V call is TRBV7-9, the J call TRBJ1-1, with a tentative D call TRBD1 (6 bases). The material sequenced was PBMCs or T cells enriched from blood (not recorded which). This TCR came from a middle-aged man who had recovered from COVID-19. CDR3 nucleotide sequence: TGTGCCAGCAGGGACAGATACACTGAAGCTTTCTTT. It codes for CASRDRYTEAFF.